This passage covers 18 T cell receptor beta chains from one sample sequenced in a study of lymphopenia after photon versus proton radiotherapy. The assay was immunoSEQ multiplex PCR, and TCRdb's table has in-frame clones only and misses some. Of about 70,000 clones detected, under 95% appear once; the ten largest clones hold approximately 2.1%. Here the sequenced sample was peripheral blood, taken from a patient treated with photon-based radiotherapy. These receptors were obtained from a woman between 35 and 50 years old with cholangiocarcinoma.

V gene TRBV19 combines with J gene TRBJ1-5; D is uncertain. The V end was cut by 9 bases, the J end by 2 bases, with 14 bases between. CDR1 is LNHDA, CDR2 SQIVND, per germline (reference sequence). The CDR3 runs to 14 residues. The CDR3 spells CASLRGSGNQPQHF. CDR3 DNA: TGTGCCAGCTTACGGGGAAGTGGCAATCAGCCCCAGCATTTT.

V usage is TRBV9 and J usage is TRBJ2-7; TRBD2 matches at 8 bases. The CDR3 is 15 residues long. CDR1 SGDLS and CDR2 YYNGEE come from the germline V gene. With 1 base clipped from V and 3 bases from J, the junction kept 6 bases outside the gene matches. The CDR3 here is CASSVSAGAGYEQYF. CDR3 DNA: TGTGCCAGCAGCGTATCAGCGGGGGCGGGCTACGAGCAGTACTTC. Based on the CDR3 plus reference TRBV9 and TRBJ2-7, the full variable domain is DSGVTQTPKHLITATGQRVTLRCSPRSGDLSVYWYQQSLDQGLQFLIQYYNGEERAKGNILERFSAQQFPDLHSELNLSSLELGDSALYFCASSVSAGAGYEQYFGPGTRLTVT.

This chain connects TRBV9 to TRBJ1-1; the D is unclear. This CDR3 contains 13 residues. Trimming took 0 bases from V and 7 from J, leaving 10 bases between them. Germline V CDR1 and CDR2: SGDLS, YYNGEE. This CDR3 reads CASSVGPPGEAFF. CDR3 DNA sequence: TGTGCCAGCAGCGTAGGCCCGCCGGGTGAAGCTTTCTTT.

This rearrangement joins TRBV6-6 to TRBJ2-1; 10 nucleotides align to TRBD2. The germline CDR1 and CDR2 sequences are MNHNY and SVGAGI (reference sequence). The J segment lost 5 bases and the V segment lost 7 bases, leaving 8 bases of the junction unmatched. This CDR3 is 15 amino acids long. The CDR3 coding sequence is TGTGCCAGCACCTTAAAGCGGGAGGGAGACAATGAGCAGTTCTTC. Its translation is CASTLKREGDNEQFF.

This rearrangement joins TRBV6-1 to TRBJ1-5; no definite D call. The germline V gene has CDR1 MNHNS and CDR2 SASEGT. The V end was cut by 3 bases, the J end by 3 bases, with 9 bases between. The CDR3 sequence is 14 residues long. CDR3 in amino acids: CASSDSGYNQPQHF. Here the CDR3 DNA reads TGTGCCAGCAGTGATTCGGGTTACAATCAGCCCCAGCATTTT.

This sequence joins TRBV19 and TRBJ1-3; 8 bases agree with TRBD1. V was clipped by 6 bases and J by 6 bases; unmatched bases: 10. The CDR3 loop spans 15 amino acids. Germline lookup yields CDR1 LNHDA and CDR2 SQIVND (reference sequence). The CDR3 loop reads CASRRQQGGENTIYF. The CDR3 DNA reads as TGTGCCAGTAGACGGCAACAGGGGGGCGAAAACACCATATATTTT.

The gene calls are TRBV28 and TRBJ1-2; D is uncertain. V lost 5 bases, J lost 3 bases, and 7 bases lay in between. The CDR3 consists of 12 residues. The germline V gene encodes CDR1 MDHEN and CDR2 SYDVKM. The CDR3 region is CASSPFYYGYTF. CDR3 sequence (DNA): TGTGCCAGCAGTCCTTTTTACTATGGCTACACCTTC.

The rearrangement joins TRBV2 to TRBJ2-5; D is unresolved. Looked up from germline, CDR1 is SNHLY and CDR2 is FYNNEI. Deletions cut 4 bases from V and 4 bases from J, with 13 bases between. CDR3 size: 14 residues. As DNA, the CDR3 is TGTGCCAGCAGTGGAGCATCGGTTATAGAGACCCAGTACTTC. Its protein is CASSGASVIETQYF.

J is TRBJ2-7 and V is TRBV4-1; possibly TRBD1 for D (6 bases). Germline V gene data show CDR1 as MGHRA and CDR2 as YSYEKL. This CDR3 comprises 14 residues. V lost 4 bases and J 3 bases, leaving 13 bases between the germline ends. The CDR3 DNA reads TGCGCCAGCAGCCCCCGGGACACACTCTACGAGCAGTACTTC. Translated: CASSPRDTLYEQYF.

The chain couples TRBV7-2 to TRBJ1-3, with TRBD1 as a possible D gene (5 bases). This CDR3 spans 16 amino acids. The germline V and J ends were trimmed by 10 bases and 0 bases, with 19 bases remaining between them. Per the germline V gene, CDR1 is SGHTA and CDR2 is FQGNSA. The CDR3 sequence: CATGAQGSSSGNTIYF. The CDR3 DNA reads TGTGCCACCGGTGCCCAGGGATCAAGCTCTGGAAACACCATATATTTT. Full variable domain (rest looked up from reference TRBV7-2 and TRBJ1-3): GAGVSQSPSNKVTEKGKDVELRCDPISGHTALYWYRQSLGQGLEFLIYFQGNSAPDKSGLPSDRFSAERTGGSVSTLTIQRTQQEDSAVYLCATGAQGSSSGNTIYFGEGSWLTVV.

The V and J genes are TRBV5-1 and TRBJ2-1; 7 nucleotides line up with TRBD1. V lost 3 bases and J lost 4; bases outside the gene matches: 7. The CDR3 loop spans 15 amino acids. The germline V gene has CDR1 SGHRS and CDR2 YFSETQ. The CDR3 region has the DNA TGCGCCAGCAGCTCCCGGGACAGCCTATACAATGAGCAGTTCTTC. It codes for CASSSRDSLYNEQFF.

This chain joins TRBV6-5 and TRBJ1-2; weak D call: TRBD1 (6 bases). CDR1 and CDR2 from the germline V gene are MNHEY and SVGAGI. This CDR3 spans 13 amino acids. Trimming cost V 3 bases and J 5 bases, with 10 bases left between them. DNA for the CDR3: TGTGCCAGCAGTTATTCAGGGACATATGGCTACACCTTC. Protein product: CASSYSGTYGYTF.

This clone was counted between two and nine times. The chain links TRBV6-1 to TRBJ1-2, with D uncertain. This CDR3 is 12 amino acids long. Per the germline V gene, CDR1 is MNHNS and CDR2 is SASEGT. V was pared by 1 base and J by 2 bases, with 2 bases between. CDR3: CASSEGNYGYTF. The DNA of the CDR3 is TGTGCCAGCAGTGAAGGAAACTATGGCTACACCTTC.

The gene calls are TRBV28 and TRBJ2-1; 7 nucleotides agree with TRBD2. Germline-derived CDR1 and CDR2 are MDHEN and SYDVKM. The CDR3 is made up of 11 amino acids. V dropped 8 bases and J dropped 10; count of bases not matched to a gene: 5. The CDR3 protein is CASGEGYEQFF. DNA of the CDR3: TGTGCCAGCGGGGAGGGCTACGAGCAGTTCTTC.

The genes are TRBV9 and TRBJ2-2; D unresolved. The CDR3 is made up of 13 amino acids. V was pared by 1 base and J by 4 bases, with 5 bases between. Germline values: CDR1 SGDLS, CDR2 YYNGEE. The CDR3 here is CASSVWGTGELFF. The CDR3 bases are TGTGCCAGCAGCGTATGGGGCACCGGGGAGCTGTTTTTT.

The chain combines TRBV27 with TRBJ1-5; D gene unclear. Germline V gene sequence: CDR1 MNHEY, CDR2 SMNVEV (reference sequence). The CDR3 contains 15 residues. Trimming pared 5 bases from V and 0 bases from J, leaving 11 bases between. The CDR3 sequence: CASSGSSYSNQPQHF. The CDR3 coding sequence is TGTGCCAGCAGTGGCAGCTCATATAGCAATCAGCCCCAGCATTTT.

The chain links TRBV28 to TRBJ2-1, with a tentative D call TRBD2 (5 bases). Trimming shortened V by 6 bases and J by 11 bases, and 17 bases separated the two germline ends. The CDR3 contains 13 residues. The germline V gene has CDR1 MDHEN and CDR2 SYDVKM. This chain's CDR3 is CASRPTDGGKQFF. The CDR3 bases are TGTGCCAGCAGACCCACGGACGGAGGAAAGCAGTTCTTC.

CDR3 amino acids: CASNPGYWDEKLFF. The CDR3 nucleotides are TGTGCCAGTAACCCGGGCTATTGGGATGAAAAACTGTTTTTT. The chain is built from TRBV19 and TRBJ1-4, with D hard to call. V was cut by 7 bases and J by 6 bases, with 15 bases left in between. This CDR3 spans 14 amino acids. CDR1 and CDR2 from the germline V gene are LNHDA and SQIVND (reference sequence).